The 26 T cell receptor beta chains below come from one sample, sequenced in a study of shared clonotypes between healthy human individuals. TCRdb's copy holds only in-frame clones and misses some; the assay was immunoSEQ multiplex PCR. This table holds about 450,000 clones, roughly three quarters found once. Sequencing was carried out using PBMCs. These receptors originate from a woman aged 40-49 years in good health. Some clones in this sample may be carry-over from other donors' samples.

This rearrangement joins TRBV5-8 to TRBJ1-3, with D possibly TRBD1 on 6 matching bases. The germline V and J ends were trimmed by 4 bases and 2 bases, with 13 bases remaining between them. The CDR3 spans 15 residues. In germline, CDR1 is SGHTS, CDR2 YDEGEE. The CDR3 region has the DNA TGTGCCAGCAGCCGGCGGACAGAGGCTGGAAACACCATATATTTT. Amino acids: CASSRRTEAGNTIYF.

J is TRBJ2-1 and V is TRBV5-6; D is ambiguous. Trimming left V 0 bases short and J 1 base short, with 5 bases between. Per the germline V gene, CDR1 is SGHDT and CDR2 is YYEEEE. CDR3 size: 14 residues. The CDR3 DNA follows: TGTGCCAGCAGCTTGGGTGGGTCCTACAATGAGCAGTTCTTC. It encodes CASSLGGSYNEQFF. Based on the CDR3 plus reference TRBV5-6 and TRBJ2-1, the full variable domain is DAGVTQSPTHLIKTRGQQVTLRCSPKSGHDTVSWYQQALGQGPQFIFQYYEEEERQRGNFPDRFSGHQFPNYSSELNVNALLLGDSALYLCASSLGGSYNEQFFGPGTRLTVL.

This sequence joins TRBV28 and TRBJ1-1; TRBD1 might be the D (6 bases). Germline V gene data show CDR1 as MDHEN and CDR2 as SYDVKM. The CDR3 covers 16 residues. The ends were cut back, 2 bases at V and 4 bases at J, with 17 bases in the middle. The CDR3 is CASSLTGTPWGTEAFF. In DNA form, the CDR3 reads TGTGCCAGCAGTTTAACAGGGACTCCTTGGGGCACTGAAGCTTTCTTT.

The chain combines TRBV5-1 with TRBJ2-1; 8 bases are a match to TRBD1. From germline, CDR1 is SGHRS and CDR2 YFSETQ. V trimming: 0 bases; J trimming: 3 bases; junction bases outside the gene matches: 5. The CDR3 runs 16 residues. The CDR3 sequence is CASSLAAQGGYNEQFF. Written as DNA, the CDR3 is TGCGCCAGCAGCTTGGCCGCACAGGGGGGCTACAATGAGCAGTTCTTC.

Notes on this clone: A far bigger clonotype differs at one base, so this is likely a read error. Other DNA sequences in the sample encode the same CDR3. The genes are TRBV7-2 and TRBJ2-7; D tentatively fits TRBD1 or TRBD2 (5 bases each). Trimming removed 4 bases from V and 7 bases from J, with 20 bases in between. The V gene's germline CDR1 is SGHTA and CDR2 FQGNSA. This CDR3 contains 15 residues. CDR3 nucleotides: TGTGCCAGCAGCTCCGACGGGACCATGGTAGGAGAGCAGTACTTC. This sequence encodes CASSSDGTMVGEQYF. Full variable domain (outside the CDR3, taken from reference TRBV7-2 and TRBJ2-7): GAGVSQSPSNKVTEKGKDVELRCDPISGHTALYWYRQSLGQGLEFLIYFQGNSAPDKSGLPSDRFSAERTGGSVSTLTIQRTQQEDSAVYLCASSSDGTMVGEQYFGPGTRLTVT.

The V and J genes are TRBV19 and TRBJ1-2; unclear D gene. The V gene's germline CDR1 is LNHDA and CDR2 SQIVND (reference sequence). The CDR3 totals 14 residues. Trimming left V 6 bases short and J 5 bases short, with 16 bases between. CDR3 loop: CASSTQRTRYGYTF. Written as DNA, the CDR3 is TGTGCCAGTAGCACCCAGAGGACGCGGTATGGCTACACCTTC.

This clone was seen a single time. This rearrangement joins TRBV19 to TRBJ1-2; no clear D gene. The V gene's germline CDR1 is LNHDA and CDR2 SQIVND (reference sequence). This CDR3 has 14 residues. V was pared by 5 bases and J by 0 bases, with 10 bases between. This CDR3 is CASSEAGANYGYTF. The CDR3 DNA is TGTGCCAGTAGTGAGGCAGGAGCTAACTATGGCTACACCTTC.

This chain links TRBV7-2 with TRBJ1-3, with D uncertain. The germline V gene encodes CDR1 SGHTA and CDR2 FQGNSA. V dropped 7 bases and J dropped 0 bases, with 10 bases sitting between them. This CDR3 region has 14 residues. Here the CDR3 reads CASTGPVSGNTIYF. DNA for the CDR3: TGTGCCAGCACCGGACCGGTCTCTGGAAACACCATATATTTT.

This chain uses TRBV19 with TRBJ2-1, with unresolved D. The V and J ends lost 4 bases and 4 bases respectively, with 8 bases between them. The CDR3 is 13 residues long. Germline CDR1 LNHDA, CDR2 SQIVND (reference sequence). The CDR3: CASSKDEYNEQFF. The CDR3, as DNA: TGTGCCAGTAGTAAGGACGAATACAATGAGCAGTTCTTC.

The chain joins TRBV19 to TRBJ2-7; 7 bases agree with TRBD1. The junction had 3 bases not matched to a gene; V was cut back by 1 base and J by 0 bases. This CDR3 contains 15 residues. The germline CDR1 and CDR2 sequences are LNHDA and SQIVND (reference sequence). DNA for the CDR3: TGTGCCAGTAGTATAGCACGGGACAGCTCCTACGAGCAGTACTTC. It translates to CASSIARDSSYEQYF.

V is TRBV5-1 and J is TRBJ2-7, with D tentatively TRBD1 (6 bases). Germline-derived CDR1 and CDR2 are SGHRS and YFSETQ. The CDR3 length is 13 residues. Trimming left V 2 bases short and J 4 bases short, with 10 bases between. The CDR3 spells CASSFSGQYEQYF. Written as DNA, the CDR3 is TGCGCCAGCAGCTTTTCGGGACAATACGAGCAGTACTTC.

The rearrangement links TRBV7-9 to TRBJ1-2; D might be TRBD1 (6 bases). The CDR3 extends over 13 amino acids. The germline V and J ends were trimmed by 2 bases and 3 bases, with 7 bases remaining between them. CDR1 and CDR2 from the germline V gene are SEHNR and FQNEAQ (reference sequence). In DNA form, the CDR3 reads TGTGCCAGCAGCTTATCAGGGGACTATGGCTACACCTTC. The encoded protein is CASSLSGDYGYTF.

The rearrangement joins TRBV11-2 to TRBJ2-3, with a possible D match to TRBD2 (6 bases). V was pared by 1 base and J by 5 bases, with 19 bases between. Per the germline V gene, CDR1 is SGHAT and CDR2 is FQNNGV. The CDR3 is 17 residues long. As DNA, the CDR3 is TGTGCCAGCAGCTTAGGTTCGGGACGGGAGCATAGAGATACGCAGTATTTT. Its translation is CASSLGSGREHRDTQYF.

V gene TRBV5-4 combines with J gene TRBJ2-2; D may be TRBD2 (6 bases). This CDR3 is 16 amino acids long. Trimming removed 4 bases at V and 0 bases at J, with 13 bases between. Germline CDR1 SGHNT, CDR2 YYREEE (reference sequence). CDR3 amino acids: CASSKEGFANTGELFF. In DNA form, the CDR3 reads TGTGCCAGCAGCAAGGAGGGGTTCGCGAACACCGGGGAGCTGTTTTTT.

This clone was detected only once. The V and J genes are TRBV30 and TRBJ1-6, with D possibly TRBD1 on 6 matching bases. The V end lost 1 base, the J end lost 3 bases, and 7 bases lay between the germline ends. Germline V gene sequence: CDR1 GTSNPN, CDR2 SVGIG (reference sequence). The CDR3 runs 14 residues. The CDR3 DNA is TGTGCCTGGAGTGAGGGGGGCTATAATTCACCCCTCCACTTT. Its protein is CAWSEGGYNSPLHF.

CDR3 DNA sequence: TGCGCCAGCAGCCAAGTAATCGGTGAGGGCAATGAGCAGTTCTTC. Translation gives CASSQVIGEGNEQFF. The V call is TRBV4-3, the J call TRBJ2-1, with D possibly being TRBD2 (5 bases). Germline CDR1 reads LGHNA; CDR2 reads YSLEER. The CDR3 is 15 residues long. V was clipped by 1 base and J by 6 bases, with 13 bases between them.

CDR3 protein: CASSQAPNEKLFF. The CDR3 DNA sequence: TGTGCCAGCAGCCAAGCACCTAATGAAAAACTGTTTTTT. V gene TRBV11-2 combines with J gene TRBJ1-4, with D hard to call. The CDR3 has 13 amino acids. Germline V gene sequence: CDR1 SGHAT, CDR2 FQNNGV. V lost 5 bases to trimming and J lost 3 bases, with 7 bases between them.

The sample holds one count of this clone. The chain carries TRBV4-1 and TRBJ2-1, with 7 bases fitting TRBD2. CDR3 length: 15 amino acids. Unmatched junction bases numbered 11, after V lost 5 bases and J lost 7 bases. Germline loops: CDR1 MGHRA, CDR2 YSYEKL. The CDR3 loop is CASSEDYGEGNEQFF. The CDR3 DNA reads TGCGCCAGCAGCGAGGACTATGGGGAGGGGAATGAGCAGTTCTTC.

This clone showed up just a few times. The V call is TRBV27, the J call TRBJ2-7; D possibly uses TRBD1 or TRBD2 (5 bases each). V was cut by 4 bases and J by 2 bases, with 12 bases left in between. CDR1 and CDR2 (germline): MNHEY, SMNVEV (reference sequence). CDR3 length: 14 amino acids. CDR3 nucleotide sequence: TGTGCCAGCAGTTCGGGACGGCAGACCTACGAGCAGTACTTC. Protein: CASSSGRQTYEQYF.

The CDR3 here is CASSQSQGVPYF. The CDR3 DNA sequence: TGCGCCAGCAGCCAAAGCCAAGGCGTCCCGTATTTT. The chain employs TRBV4-1 and TRBJ2-3; the D is unclear. Germline-derived CDR1 and CDR2 are MGHRA and YSYEKL. The CDR3 is 12 amino acids. With 2 bases removed from V and 14 bases from J, the gap between germline ends came to 14 bases.

This clone has just one count. The chain recombines TRBV4-2 with TRBJ2-2, with TRBD2 as a possible D gene (5 bases). CDR3 length: 15 amino acids. Germline V CDR1 and CDR2: LGHNA, YNFKEQ. Trimming took off 1 base at V and 6 bases at J, with 12 bases between the two ends. The CDR3 protein is CASSQGVRGAGELFF. Here the CDR3 DNA reads TGTGCCAGCAGCCAAGGGGTACGGGGTGCCGGGGAGCTGTTTTTT.

The chain couples TRBV28 to TRBJ1-1, with D possibly TRBD1 on 6 matching bases. The germline V and J ends were trimmed by 7 bases and 1 base, with 16 bases remaining between them. Germline-derived CDR1 and CDR2 are MDHEN and SYDVKM. The CDR3 is 15 amino acids. CDR3 nucleotide sequence: TGTGCCAGCACGGGACACCCCCATGCGAACACTGAAGCTTTCTTT. It translates to CASTGHPHANTEAFF.

V and J are TRBV7-6 and TRBJ2-1; 13 bases agree with TRBD2. The CDR3 is made up of 20 amino acids. Germline V gives CDR1 SGHVS, CDR2 FNYEAQ. V trimming: 0 bases; J trimming: 0 bases; junction bases outside the gene matches: 8. The CDR3 here is CASSLARTSGSKSSYNEQFF. CDR3 coding DNA: TGTGCCAGCAGCTTAGCCCGGACTAGCGGGAGTAAAAGCTCCTACAATGAGCAGTTCTTC.

J is TRBJ1-1 and V is TRBV28; 7 bases agree with TRBD1. Germline loops: CDR1 MDHEN, CDR2 SYDVKM. V lost 2 bases, J lost 4 bases, and 7 bases stayed unmatched. This CDR3 is built from 15 residues. CDR3 coding DNA: TGTGCCAGCAGTTTAGGTGACAGGGTTAGCACTGAAGCTTTCTTT. This gives the protein CASSLGDRVSTEAFF.

This clone was found once. J is TRBJ2-7 and V is TRBV5-5; unclear D gene. V was clipped by 2 bases and J by 6 bases, with 6 bases between them. The CDR3 is 11 amino acids. Germline-derived CDR1 and CDR2 are SGHKS and YYEKEE (reference sequence). The CDR3 region has the DNA TGTGCCAGCAGCTTTGTCGGCGAGCAGTACTTC. Its translation is CASSFVGEQYF.

This clone was found once. This chain joins TRBV28 and TRBJ1-5, with 8 bases that match TRBD1. Germline values: CDR1 MDHEN, CDR2 SYDVKM. The length of the CDR3 is 17 residues. V trimming: 8 bases; J trimming: 2 bases; junction bases outside the gene matches: 14. The CDR3 DNA reads TGTGCCAGCTGGGCGTTGGGCAGGGGGCCTGGCAATCAGCCCCAGCATTTT. Translated, it gives CASWALGRGPGNQPQHF.